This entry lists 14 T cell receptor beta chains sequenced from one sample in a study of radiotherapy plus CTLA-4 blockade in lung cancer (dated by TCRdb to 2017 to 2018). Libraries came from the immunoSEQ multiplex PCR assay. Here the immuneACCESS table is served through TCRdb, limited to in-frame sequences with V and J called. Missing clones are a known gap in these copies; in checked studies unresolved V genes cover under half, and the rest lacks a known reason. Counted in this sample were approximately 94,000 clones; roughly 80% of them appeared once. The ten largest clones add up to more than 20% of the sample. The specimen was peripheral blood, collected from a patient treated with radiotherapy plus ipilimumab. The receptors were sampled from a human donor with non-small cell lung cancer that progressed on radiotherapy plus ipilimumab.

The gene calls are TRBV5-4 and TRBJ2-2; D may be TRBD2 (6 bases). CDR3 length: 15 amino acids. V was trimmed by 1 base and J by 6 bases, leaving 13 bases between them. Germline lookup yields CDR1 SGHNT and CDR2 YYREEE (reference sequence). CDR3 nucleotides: TGTGCCAGCAGCTTGCGAGCTAGCGTAGCCGGGGAGCTGTTTTTT. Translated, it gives CASSLRASVAGELFF.

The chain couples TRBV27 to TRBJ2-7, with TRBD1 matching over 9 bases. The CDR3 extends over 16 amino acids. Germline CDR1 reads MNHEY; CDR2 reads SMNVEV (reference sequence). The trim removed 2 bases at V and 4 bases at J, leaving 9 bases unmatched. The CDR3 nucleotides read TGTGCCAGCAGTTTAGGACGGGACAGGGTAGGTTACGAGCAGTACTTC. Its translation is CASSLGRDRVGYEQYF.

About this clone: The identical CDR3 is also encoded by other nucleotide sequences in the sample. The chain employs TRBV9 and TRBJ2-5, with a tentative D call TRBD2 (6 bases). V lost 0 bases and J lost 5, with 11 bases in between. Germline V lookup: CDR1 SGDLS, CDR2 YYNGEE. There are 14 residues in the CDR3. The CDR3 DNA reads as TGTGCCAGCAGCGTAGCCGGGGGTGAGGAGACCCAGTACTTC. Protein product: CASSVAGGEETQYF.

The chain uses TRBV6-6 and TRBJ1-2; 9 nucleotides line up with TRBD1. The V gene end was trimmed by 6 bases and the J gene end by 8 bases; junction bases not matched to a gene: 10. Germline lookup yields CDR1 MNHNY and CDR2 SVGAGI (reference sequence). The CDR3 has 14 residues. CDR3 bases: TGTGCCAGCAGAGCAGCGGGACAGGGAGGGGGCTACACCTTC. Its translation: CASRAAGQGGGYTF.

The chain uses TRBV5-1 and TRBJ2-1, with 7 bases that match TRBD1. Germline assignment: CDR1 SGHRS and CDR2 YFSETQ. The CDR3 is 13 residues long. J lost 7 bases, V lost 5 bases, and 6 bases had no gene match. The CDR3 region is CASSGAGGNEQFF. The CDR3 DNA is TGCGCCAGCAGTGGGGCAGGGGGAAATGAGCAGTTCTTC.

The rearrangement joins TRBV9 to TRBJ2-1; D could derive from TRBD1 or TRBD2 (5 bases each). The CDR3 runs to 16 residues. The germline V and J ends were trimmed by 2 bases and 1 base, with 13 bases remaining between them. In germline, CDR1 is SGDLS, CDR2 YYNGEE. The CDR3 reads CASSVIGTGSYNEQFF. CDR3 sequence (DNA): TGTGCCAGCAGCGTCATAGGGACGGGATCCTACAATGAGCAGTTCTTC.

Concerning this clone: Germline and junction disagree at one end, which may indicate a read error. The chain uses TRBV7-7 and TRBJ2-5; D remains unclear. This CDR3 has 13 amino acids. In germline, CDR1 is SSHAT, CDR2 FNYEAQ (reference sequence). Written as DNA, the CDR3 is TGTGCTAGCAGCTCCGGACCACAAGAGACCCAGTACTTC. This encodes CASSSGPQETQYF.

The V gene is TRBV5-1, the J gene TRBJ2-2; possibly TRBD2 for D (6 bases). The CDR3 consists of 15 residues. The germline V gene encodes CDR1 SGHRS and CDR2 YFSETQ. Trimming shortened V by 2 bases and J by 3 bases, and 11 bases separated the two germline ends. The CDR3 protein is CASSLPGGYTGELFF. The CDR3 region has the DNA TGCGCCAGCAGCTTACCTGGGGGGTACACCGGGGAGCTGTTTTTT.

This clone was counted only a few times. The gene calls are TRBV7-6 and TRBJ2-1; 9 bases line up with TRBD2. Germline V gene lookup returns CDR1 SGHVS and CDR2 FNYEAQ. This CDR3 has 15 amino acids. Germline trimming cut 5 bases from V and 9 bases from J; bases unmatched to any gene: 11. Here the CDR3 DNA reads TGTGCCAGCAGCCCGGGTAGCGGGAGCGGCGGTGAGCAGTTCTTC. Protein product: CASSPGSGSGGEQFF.

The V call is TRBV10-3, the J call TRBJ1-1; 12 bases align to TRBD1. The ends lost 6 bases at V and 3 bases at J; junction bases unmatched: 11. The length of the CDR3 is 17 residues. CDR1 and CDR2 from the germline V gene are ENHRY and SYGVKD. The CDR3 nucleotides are TGTGCCATCAGCTTAGGGGGGACAGGGGGCCCGGACACTGAAGCTTTCTTT. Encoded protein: CAISLGGTGGPDTEAFF.

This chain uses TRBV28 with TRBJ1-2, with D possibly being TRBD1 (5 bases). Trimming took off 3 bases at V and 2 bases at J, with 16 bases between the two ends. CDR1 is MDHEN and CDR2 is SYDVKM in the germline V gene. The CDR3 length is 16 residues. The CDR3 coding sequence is TGTGCCAGCAGTTTGGTCACCAGGGTTGCCAACTATGGCTACACCTTC. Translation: CASSLVTRVANYGYTF.

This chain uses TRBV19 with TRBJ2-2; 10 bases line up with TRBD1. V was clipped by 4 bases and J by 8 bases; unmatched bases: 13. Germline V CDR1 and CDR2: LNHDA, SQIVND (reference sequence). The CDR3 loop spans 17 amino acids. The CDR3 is CASSKTPRTGGEGELFF. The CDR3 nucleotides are TGTGCCAGTAGTAAGACCCCGAGGACAGGGGGAGAGGGGGAGCTGTTTTTT.

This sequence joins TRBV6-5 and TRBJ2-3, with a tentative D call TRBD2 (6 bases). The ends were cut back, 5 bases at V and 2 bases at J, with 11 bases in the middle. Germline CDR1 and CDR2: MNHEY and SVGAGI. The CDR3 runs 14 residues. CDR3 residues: CASSAGTYTDTQYF. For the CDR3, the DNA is TGTGCCAGCAGTGCCGGGACTTACACAGATACGCAGTATTTT.

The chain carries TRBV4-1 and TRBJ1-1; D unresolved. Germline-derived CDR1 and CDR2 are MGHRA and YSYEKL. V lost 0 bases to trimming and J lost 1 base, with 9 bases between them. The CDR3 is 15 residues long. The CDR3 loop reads CASSQDWSGNTEAFF. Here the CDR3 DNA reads TGCGCCAGCAGCCAAGATTGGTCGGGGAACACTGAAGCTTTCTTT.